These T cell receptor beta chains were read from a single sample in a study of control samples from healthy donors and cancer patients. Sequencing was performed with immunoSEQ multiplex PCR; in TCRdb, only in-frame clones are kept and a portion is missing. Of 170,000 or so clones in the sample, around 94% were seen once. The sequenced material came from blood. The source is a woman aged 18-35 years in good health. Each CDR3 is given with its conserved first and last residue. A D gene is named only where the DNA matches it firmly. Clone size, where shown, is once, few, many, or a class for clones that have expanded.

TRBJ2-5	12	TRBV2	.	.	TGTGCCAGCAGTGAACGGGGAGAGACCCAGTACTTC	CASSERGETQYF
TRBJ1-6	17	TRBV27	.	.	TGTGCCAGCAGCCCGCTCGGTGAAGGCTTATATAATTCACCCCTCCACTTT	CASSPLGEGLYNSPLHF
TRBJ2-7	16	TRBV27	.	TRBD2	TGTGCCAGCAGTTTATCTGGCGGGAGGAGCCTCTACGAGCAGTACTTC	CASSLSGGRSLYEQYF
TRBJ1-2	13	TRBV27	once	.	TGTGCCAGTTGTAACAGAGATAACTATGGCTACACCTTC	CASCNRDNYGYTF
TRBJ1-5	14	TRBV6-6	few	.	TGTGCCAGCAGTTTGGGGTGGGTCAATCAGCCCCAGCATTTT	CASSLGWVNQPQHF
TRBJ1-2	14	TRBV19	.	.	TGTGCCAGTAGTATACAGCAGGGCGCTCATGGCTACACCTTC	CASSIQQGAHGYTF
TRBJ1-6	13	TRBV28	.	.	TGTGCCACCCTCGGCGATACGAGTTCACCCCTCCACTTT	CATLGDTSSPLHF
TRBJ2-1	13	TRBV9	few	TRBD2	TGTGCCAGCAGCCCCAGAGAATCGGGGGGGCAGTTCTTC	CASSPRESGGQFF
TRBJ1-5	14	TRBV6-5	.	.	TGTGCCAGCAGTAACAGGGAGGGGAATCAGCCCCAGCATTTT	CASSNREGNQPQHF
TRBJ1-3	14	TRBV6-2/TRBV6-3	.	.	TGTGCCAGCAGTTTTACAGGGTCTGGAAACACCATATATTTT	CASSFTGSGNTIYF
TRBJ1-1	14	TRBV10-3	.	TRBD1	TGTGCCATCAGCAGGACAGGGCCGGAGGGAGAAGCTTTCTTT	CAISRTGPEGEAFF
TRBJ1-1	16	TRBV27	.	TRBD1	TGTGCCAGCTCTACTCCGGGACGGACAGGGAACACTGAAGCTTTCTTT	CASSTPGRTGNTEAFF
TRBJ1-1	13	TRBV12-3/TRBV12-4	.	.	TGTGCCAGCAGTCCCACGGGATTGAGTGAAGCTTTCTTT	CASSPTGLSEAFF
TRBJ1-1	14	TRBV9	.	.	TGTGCCAGCAGCCCAAGACAGGTTAACACTGAAGCTTTCTTT	CASSPRQVNTEAFF